Listed below are T cell receptor beta chains from one sample, sequenced in a study of cytomegalovirus exposure and HLA in healthy donors. The data were produced by immunoSEQ multiplex PCR, yet TCRdb's version contains in-frame clones alone and is incomplete. This sample carries about 270,000 clones, about nine tenths of them seen once, and the ten largest clones take 3% to 4%. The specimen sequenced was PBMCs. These receptors all come from a man aged 35-49 years in good health and CMV-seropositive. The CDR3 runs from the conserved cysteine through the conserved F or W. A D gene is named only where the DNA matches it firmly. For some rows the clone size is stated as once, few or many, or as a class when expanded; others skip it.

v_call,clone_size,j_call,d_call,cdr3_nt,cdr3_aa
TRBV7-2,-,TRBJ2-7,TRBD2,TGTGCCAGCAGTGCGCTAGCGGGGCCCTACGAGCAGTACTTC,CASSALAGPYEQYF
TRBV2,-,TRBJ2-7,TRBD2,TGTGCCAGCGGACTCGCGGGGCTAGAGCTAGCGGGAGAGCAGTACTTC,CASGLAGLELAGEQYF
TRBV11-2,-,TRBJ2-7,TRBD2,TGTGCCAGCAGCCCCCGGGGAGCGGGAGTAGGCTACGAGCAGTACTTC,CASSPRGAGVGYEQYF
TRBV2,-,TRBJ2-7,-,TGTGCCAGCAGGGCAGGGGTCGAGCAGTACTTC,CASRAGVEQYF
TRBV18,-,TRBJ1-1,TRBD1,TGTGCCAGCTCACAACAGGGGAGTAACACTGAAGCTTTCTTT,CASSQQGSNTEAFF
TRBV19,-,TRBJ2-4,TRBD2,TGTGCCAGTACCAGACTAGCGGGAGAGTCTACGGCCAAAAACATTCAGTACTTC,CASTRLAGESTAKNIQYF
TRBV19,few,TRBJ2-1,-,TGTGCCAGTAGGGCGGTTAGCTCCTACAATGAGCAGTTCTTC,CASRAVSSYNEQFF
TRBV11-3,-,TRBJ2-2,-,TGTGCCAGCAGCTCGGGGAGGCCGTACACCGGGGAGCTGTTTTTT,CASSSGRPYTGELFF
TRBV5-6,once,TRBJ2-5,TRBD2,TGTGCCAGCAGCTTCTCGGGAGGGCGGGAGACCCAGTACTTC,CASSFSGGRETQYF
TRBV28,-,TRBJ2-7,-,TGTGCCAGCAGGTGGAGGGCGGCCTACGAGCAGTACTTC,CASRWRAAYEQYF
TRBV7-8,-,TRBJ2-7,-,TGTGCCAGCAGCTCCCTCTACGAGCAGTACTTC,CASSSLYEQYF
TRBV28,-,TRBJ2-3,TRBD2,TGTGCCAGCAGCCGACTAGCGGGAGCTGTAGATACGCAGTATTTT,CASSRLAGAVDTQYF
TRBV29-1,-,TRBJ1-5,TRBD1,TGCAGCGCCGGGACAGGGAACCAGCCCCAGCATTTT,CSAGTGNQPQHF
TRBV5-1,-,TRBJ2-1,TRBD2,TGCGCCAGCAGCCGTTGGACTAGCGGGAGCGATGAGCAGTTCTTC,CASSRWTSGSDEQFF
TRBV7-3,-,TRBJ2-3,TRBD1,TGTGCCAGCAGCTCTCGGACAGGGGGCAACACAGATACGCAGTATTTT,CASSSRTGGNTDTQYF
TRBV14,-,TRBJ2-5,TRBD2,TGTGCCAGCAGCCTCTTTGGGGGGGTTAAGGAGACCCAGTACTTC,CASSLFGGVKETQYF
TRBV7-2,-,TRBJ2-7,-,TGTGCCAGCAGCTTAGCGGGAGGATACTCCTACGAGCAGTACTTC,CASSLAGGYSYEQYF
TRBV28,-,TRBJ2-7,-,TGTGCCAGCAGACGGGAGTTCGAGCAGTACTTC,CASRREFEQYF
TRBV6-1,-,TRBJ1-2,TRBD1,TGTGCCAGCAGTGTCTTAGTCGACAGGGATGGCTACACCTTC,CASSVLVDRDGYTF
TRBV2,-,TRBJ2-7,-,TGTGCCAGCAGTGTAAGACTCATACACTCCTACGAGCAGTACTTC,CASSVRLIHSYEQYF
TRBV30,-,TRBJ2-1,-,TGTGCCTGGAGCCCGCGGGGGCTCGGTGAGCAGTTCTTC,CAWSPRGLGEQFF
TRBV10-2,-,TRBJ2-7,-,TGCGCCAGCAGTGAGTCGACCAACAGGGACTACGAGCAGTACTTC,CASSESTNRDYEQYF
TRBV2,-,TRBJ1-5,-,TGTGCCAGCAGTGGGAACAGGGTTAGCAATCAGCCCCAGCATTTT,CASSGNRVSNQPQHF
TRBV30,-,TRBJ2-6,-,TGTGCCTGGGCTACTGGGGCCAACGTCCTGACTTTC,CAWATGANVLTF
TRBV9,once,TRBJ1-1,-,TGTGCCAGCAGCGTAGGTCAGGGGACAATGAACACTGAAGCTTTCTTT,CASSVGQGTMNTEAFF